The entry below gives a single TCR beta chain sequence along with its context. Antigen specificity is unknown. V trimming: 8 bases; J trimming: 8 bases; junction bases outside the gene matches: 9. The CDR3 loop spans 15 amino acids. In germline, CDR1 is SNHLY, CDR2 FYNNEI. TCRdb's copy holds only in-frame clones and misses some; the assay was immunoSEQ multiplex PCR. The data contain approximately 100,000 clones, approximately 90% of them singletons. These data are taken from a study of T cell responses to AZD1222 COVID-19 vaccine. General observations from the study: Distributed over spike, vaccine-associated CD4 TCRs predominated at 160-218 and 743-854. Repertoire collection took place solely once the T cell response had peaked. White British people made up most donors, females outnumbered males, and clonal diversity was possibly underestimated.

Second doses were pooled across both intervals (about 4 or about 12 weeks). This sample comprised peripheral blood, obtained 28 days after the second AZD1222 dose. The sequence was obtained from an adult who received the AZD1222 COVID-19 vaccine. The chain combines TRBV2 with TRBJ2-1, with 13 positions matching TRBD2. The CDR3 sequence is CASYGLAGVWDEQFF. CDR3 nucleotides: TGTGCCAGCTACGGACTAGCGGGAGTCTGGGATGAGCAGTTCTTC.